This T cell receptor beta chain was recovered during a study of blood T cell repertoires in COVID-19. The CDR3 is made up of 12 amino acids. Germline lookup yields CDR1 SGHTA and CDR2 FQGTGA. The V gene lost 11 bases and the J gene lost 3 bases, with 14 bases spanning the gap. TCRdb's copy holds only in-frame clones and misses some; the assay was immunoSEQ multiplex PCR. Of about 310,000 clones listed, about 89% are singletons. This study enrolled people aged roughly 18 to 90 from under 25 US geographic areas. Cohort placement rested on clinical history that participants reported themselves. This clonotype originated in a man aged 60 to 69 who had recovered from COVID-19. The sequencing input was PBMCs or T cells enriched from blood (not recorded which). The rearrangement links TRBV7-3 to TRBJ2-7; a weak D match, TRBD2 (5 bases). In DNA form, the CDR3 reads TGTGCCCCTTCAGAGGGATTCTACGAGCAGTACTTC. It codes for CAPSEGFYEQYF.